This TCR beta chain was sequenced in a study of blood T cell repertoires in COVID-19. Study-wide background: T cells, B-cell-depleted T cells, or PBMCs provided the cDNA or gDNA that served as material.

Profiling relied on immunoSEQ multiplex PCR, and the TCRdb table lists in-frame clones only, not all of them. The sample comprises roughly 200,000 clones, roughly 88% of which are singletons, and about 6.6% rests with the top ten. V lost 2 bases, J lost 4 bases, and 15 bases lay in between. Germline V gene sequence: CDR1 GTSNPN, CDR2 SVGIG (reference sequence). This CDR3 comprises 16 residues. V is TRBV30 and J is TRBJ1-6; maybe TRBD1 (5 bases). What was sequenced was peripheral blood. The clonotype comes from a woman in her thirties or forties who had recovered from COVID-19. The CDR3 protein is CAWSSPRVGYNSPLHF. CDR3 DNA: TGTGCCTGGAGTTCCCCCAGGGTGGGGTATAATTCACCCCTCCACTTT.